This T cell receptor beta chain emerged from a study of CD8 T cells in ankylosing spondylitis. This clonotype turned up a few times. It was by quantitative 5'-RACE with molecular barcodes that TCR beta libraries were made. From the 5' RACE reads, TCRdb called clonotypes with MiXCR, one entry per CDR3 protein. The sample lists approximately 220,000 distinct CDR3 sequences; roughly 25% were seen once. CDR1 is ENHRY and CDR2 is SYGVKD in the germline V gene. V was pared by 3 bases and J by 1 base, with 6 bases between. The CDR3 length is 13 residues. The source is a male donor with ankylosing spondylitis or in good health (not recorded which). Sequenced sample: blood, either unsorted or a sorted T cell fraction (not recorded which). The V and J genes are TRBV10-3 and TRBJ2-5; D is unclear. CDR3 region: CAISEQLQETQYF. DNA for the CDR3: TGTGCCATCAGTGAACAGCTCCAAGAGACCCAGTACTTC.